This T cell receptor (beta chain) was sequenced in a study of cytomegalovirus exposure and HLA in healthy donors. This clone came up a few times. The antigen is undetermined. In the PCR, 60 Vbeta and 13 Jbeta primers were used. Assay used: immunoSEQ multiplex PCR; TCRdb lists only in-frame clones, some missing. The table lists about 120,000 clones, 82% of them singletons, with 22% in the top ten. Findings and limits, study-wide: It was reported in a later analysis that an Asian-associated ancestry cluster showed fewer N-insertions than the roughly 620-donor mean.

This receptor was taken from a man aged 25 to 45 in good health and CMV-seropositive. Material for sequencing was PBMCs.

CDR3 bases: TGCGCCAGCAGCTTGTGGGGGGACGGTGAGACCCAGTACTTC. Translating gives CASSLWGDGETQYF. This sequence joins TRBV5-1 and TRBJ2-5, with D possibly TRBD2 on 6 matching bases. There are 14 residues in the CDR3. The germline V gene has CDR1 SGHRS and CDR2 YFSETQ. Deletions cut 1 base from V and 5 bases from J, with 12 bases between. The full variable domain, its missing parts supplied by reference TRBV5-1 and TRBJ2-5, is KAGVTQTPRYLIKTRGQQVTLSCSPISGHRSVSWYQQTPGQGLQFLFEYFSETQRNKGNFPGRFSGRQFSNSRSEMNVSTLELGDSALYLCASSLWGDGETQYFGPGTRLLVL.